Below, 9 T cell receptor beta chains from the same sample are listed, as sequenced in a study of brain T cells in children with intractable seizures. Data came from immunoSEQ multiplex PCR; TCRdb stores just in-frame clones and leaves some out. Among 110,000 or so clones listed, 94% were seen once. The material sequenced was peripheral blood, taken at surgery. The receptors come from a boy younger than two with hemimegalencephaly and intractable seizures.

The table lists this clone with a few counts. The gene calls are TRBV9 and TRBJ2-7, with D possibly matching TRBD2 (5 bases). Germline CDR1 is SGDLS and CDR2 is YYNGEE. The CDR3 loop spans 14 amino acids. V gave up 1 base and J gave up 4 bases, with 12 bases separating them. This CDR3 is CASSVSRDGYEQYF. The DNA for the CDR3 is TGTGCCAGCAGCGTATCCCGGGATGGGTACGAGCAGTACTTC.

This chain links TRBV4-1 with TRBJ2-3; unclear D gene. V was pared by 0 bases and J by 5 bases, with 9 bases between. The CDR3 has 14 residues. Germline V gene data show CDR1 as MGHRA and CDR2 as YSYEKL. DNA for the CDR3: TGCGCCAGCAGCCAAGAGGGGTCTGGAGATACGCAGTATTTT. Protein product: CASSQEGSGDTQYF.

This rearrangement joins TRBV19 to TRBJ2-3; possible D gene TRBD2, 5 bases. The V end was cut by 1 base, the J end by 4 bases, with 6 bases between. CDR1 and CDR2 (germline): LNHDA, SQIVND (reference sequence). The CDR3 has 13 amino acids. The CDR3 reads CASSIVGADTQYF. The CDR3 DNA sequence: TGTGCCAGTAGTATAGTCGGGGCAGATACGCAGTATTTT.

The V and J genes are TRBV4-1 and TRBJ1-1, with D possibly being TRBD1 (5 bases). The CDR3 has 15 residues. Germline V CDR1 and CDR2: MGHRA, YSYEKL. Trimming removed 4 bases from V and 5 bases from J, with 17 bases in between. DNA for the CDR3: TGCGCCAGCAGCCGAGAGCGACAGAGGAGGACTGAAGCTTTCTTT. Encoded protein: CASSRERQRRTEAFF.

The chain carries TRBV4-3 and TRBJ2-3; D uncertain. V lost 1 base, J lost 5 bases, and 16 bases lay in between. The germline V gene encodes CDR1 LGHNA and CDR2 YSLEER. The CDR3 covers 16 residues. The CDR3: CASSQVAPPSGDTQYF. CDR3 sequence (DNA): TGCGCCAGCAGCCAAGTTGCCCCACCCTCGGGAGATACGCAGTATTTT.

V and J are TRBV4-2 and TRBJ2-1; D gene unclear. Trimming pared 0 bases from V and 8 bases from J, leaving 14 bases between. CDR1 and CDR2 from the germline V gene are LGHNA and YNFKEQ. CDR3 size: 15 residues. The CDR3 bases are TGTGCCAGCAGCCAAGAAGCAGCACCGACCGATGAGCAGTTCTTC. This translates into CASSQEAAPTDEQFF.

The chain couples TRBV5-5 to TRBJ1-5; D gene uncertain. There are 16 residues in the CDR3. V was cut by 0 bases and J by 4 bases, with 14 bases left in between. The germline V gene encodes CDR1 SGHKS and CDR2 YYEKEE (reference sequence). CDR3: CASSLEHVLPNQPQHF. The DNA for the CDR3 is TGTGCCAGCAGCTTGGAACACGTGCTACCGAATCAGCCCCAGCATTTT.

The chain carries TRBV2 and TRBJ2-2; 9 bases line up with TRBD2. J gave up 7 bases and V 6 bases, and 6 bases lay outside the gene matches. This CDR3 region has 14 residues. The germline CDR1 and CDR2 sequences are SNHLY and FYNNEI. DNA of the CDR3: TGTGCCAGCAGGGTAGGACTAGCGAGCGGGGAGCTGTTTTTT. Translating gives CASRVGLASGELFF.

The rearrangement joins TRBV5-1 to TRBJ2-1, with no clear D. There are 16 residues in the CDR3. The V end was cut by 4 bases, the J end by 1 base, with 15 bases between. Germline-derived CDR1 and CDR2 are SGHRS and YFSETQ. The CDR3 bases are TGCGCCAGCAGCGGCCCAGAGGCGGCATCCTACAATGAGCAGTTCTTC. This translates into CASSGPEAASYNEQFF.